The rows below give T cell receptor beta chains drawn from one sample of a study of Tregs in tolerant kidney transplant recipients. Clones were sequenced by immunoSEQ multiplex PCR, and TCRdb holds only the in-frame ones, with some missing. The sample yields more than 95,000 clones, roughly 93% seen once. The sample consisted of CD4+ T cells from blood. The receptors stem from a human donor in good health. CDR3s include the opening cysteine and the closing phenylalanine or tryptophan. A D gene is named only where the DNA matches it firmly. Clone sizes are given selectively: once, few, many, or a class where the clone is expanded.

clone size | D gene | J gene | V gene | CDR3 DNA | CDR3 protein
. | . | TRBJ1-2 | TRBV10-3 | TGTGCCATCAGTGCCGAACAATTTAACTATGGCTACACCTTC | CAISAEQFNYGYTF
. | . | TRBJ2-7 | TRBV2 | TGTGCCAGCAGCTCACCCGGCAGGGGGGGCGAGCAGTACTTC | CASSSPGRGGEQYF
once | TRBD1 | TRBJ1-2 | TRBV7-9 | TGTGCCAGCAGCTTAGCGGGGACAGGGGCCAATGGCTACACCTTC | CASSLAGTGANGYTF
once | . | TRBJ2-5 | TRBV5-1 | TGCGCCAGCAGCCTTTCCCAAGAGACCCAGTACTTC | CASSLSQETQYF
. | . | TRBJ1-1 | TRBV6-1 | TGTGCCACCGAAGTTGAGGTGAACACTGAAGCTTTCTTT | CATEVEVNTEAFF
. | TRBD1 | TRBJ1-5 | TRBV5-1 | TGCGCCAGCAGCTTGGACCAGGGGGGCCAGCCCCAGCATTTT | CASSLDQGGQPQHF
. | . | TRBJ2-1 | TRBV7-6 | TGTGCCAGCAGCTTAGTAGGGGGAGGGTCTGAGCAGTTCTTC | CASSLVGGGSEQFF
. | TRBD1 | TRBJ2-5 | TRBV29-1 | TGCAGCGTTGAAAGGGGGCGTGTAGAGACCCAGTACTTC | CSVERGRVETQYF
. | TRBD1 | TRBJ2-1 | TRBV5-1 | TGCGCCAGCAGCTTGGGGGACAGGTACAATGAGCAGTTCTTC | CASSLGDRYNEQFF
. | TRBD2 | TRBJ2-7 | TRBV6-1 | TGTGCCAGCCGGCAACTAGCGGCCTACGAGCAGTACTTC | CASRQLAAYEQYF
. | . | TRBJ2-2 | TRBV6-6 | TGTGCCAGCACCCCCTGGGGGGACAGTAACACCGGGGAGCTGTTTTTT | CASTPWGDSNTGELFF
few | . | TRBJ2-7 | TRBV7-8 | TGTGCCAGCAGCCCGCCGGCCACACCACCTTACGAGCAGTACTTC | CASSPPATPPYEQYF
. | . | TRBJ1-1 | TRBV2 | TGTGCCAGCAGTGTGGGGTCCGGCGGTTCTGAAGCTTTCTTT | CASSVGSGGSEAFF
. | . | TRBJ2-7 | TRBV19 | TGTGCCAGTAGTATAGATCCGGAGGCGGGGTCGGAGCAGTACTTC | CASSIDPEAGSEQYF
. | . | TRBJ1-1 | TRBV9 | TGTGCCAGCAGCGTAGATGAAGGCGACACTGAAGCTTTCTTT | CASSVDEGDTEAFF
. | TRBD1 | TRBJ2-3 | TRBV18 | TGTGCCAGCTCACCAGAAGGTGTCAACAGGGGGATAAGTACGCAGTATTTT | CASSPEGVNRGISTQYF
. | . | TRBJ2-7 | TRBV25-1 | TGTGCCAGCAGTGTTCGGGGGCGTCCCTACGAGCAGTACTTC | CASSVRGRPYEQYF
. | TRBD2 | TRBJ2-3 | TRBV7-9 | TGTGCCAGCAGCTTAACTAGCGGGGCCCCCACAGATACGCAGTATTTT | CASSLTSGAPTDTQYF
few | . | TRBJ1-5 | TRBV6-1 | TGTGCCAGCAGCGTCACGACTCAAACGGGTCAGCCCCAGCATTTT | CASSVTTQTGQPQHF
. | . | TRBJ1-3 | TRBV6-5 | TGTGCCAGCAGTTACTCGGGGGCTGAATCTGGAAACACCATATATTTT | CASSYSGAESGNTIYF
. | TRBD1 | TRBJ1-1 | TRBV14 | TGTGCCAGCAGCCACCGACAGGGGAACACTGAAGCTTTCTTT | CASSHRQGNTEAFF
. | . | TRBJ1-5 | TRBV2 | TGTGCCAGCAGTGAGTATAGCAATCAGCCCCAGCATTTT | CASSEYSNQPQHF
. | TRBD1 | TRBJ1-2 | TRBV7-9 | TGTGCCAGCAGCTCGTCCCGGGACAGGGAGGTTAGGACTGGCTACACCTTC | CASSSSRDREVRTGYTF
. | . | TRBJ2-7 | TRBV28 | TGTGCCAGCAGTACCACGGTCTACGAGCAGTACTTC | CASSTTVYEQYF
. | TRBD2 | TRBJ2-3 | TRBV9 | TGTGCCAGCAGCGGGACCACTAGCGGGGTCCCAGATACGCAGTATTTT | CASSGTTSGVPDTQYF
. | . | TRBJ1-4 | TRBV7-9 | TGTGCCAGCCGTCCGCTACAGGGCCCGAGGGAAAAACTGTTTTTT | CASRPLQGPREKLFF
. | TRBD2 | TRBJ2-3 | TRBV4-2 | TGTGCCAGCAGCCAAGGACTAGCGGGGGGGAGAGATACGCAGTATTTT | CASSQGLAGGRDTQYF
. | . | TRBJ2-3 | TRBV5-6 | TGTGCCAGCAGCGCGGACAGAGGATACACAGATACGCAGTATTTT | CASSADRGYTDTQYF